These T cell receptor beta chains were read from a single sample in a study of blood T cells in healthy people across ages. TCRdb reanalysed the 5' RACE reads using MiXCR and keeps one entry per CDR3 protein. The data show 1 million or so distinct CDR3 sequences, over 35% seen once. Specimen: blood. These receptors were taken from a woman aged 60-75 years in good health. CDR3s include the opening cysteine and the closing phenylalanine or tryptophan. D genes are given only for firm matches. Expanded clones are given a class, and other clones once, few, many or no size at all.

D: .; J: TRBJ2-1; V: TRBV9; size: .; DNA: TGTGCCAGCAACAAACCGGGGGCCTCGGATGAGCAGTTCTTC; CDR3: CASNKPGASDEQFF
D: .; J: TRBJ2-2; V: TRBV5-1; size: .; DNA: TGCGCCAGCAGCTTAAGACTAGACGCTACCGGGGAGCTGTTTTTT; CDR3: CASSLRLDATGELFF
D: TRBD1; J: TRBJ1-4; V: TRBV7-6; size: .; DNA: TGTGCCAGCAGCCGGAACATACAGGGGGCCGGTGAAAAACTGTTTTTT; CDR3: CASSRNIQGAGEKLFF
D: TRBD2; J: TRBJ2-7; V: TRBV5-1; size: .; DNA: TGCGCCAGCAGCTTGTCGCTAGCGGGAGATCCCTACAATGAGCAGTACTTC; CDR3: CASSLSLAGDPYNEQYF
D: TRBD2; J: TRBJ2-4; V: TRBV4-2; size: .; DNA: TGTGCCAGCAGCCCGGGACTAGCGGGAGCGTCCTTTGAGCAGTACTTC; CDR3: CASSPGLAGASFEQYF
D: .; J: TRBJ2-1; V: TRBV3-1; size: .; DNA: TGTGCCAGCAGCCACGCTGGGGATGAGCAGTTCTTC; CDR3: CASSHAGDEQFF
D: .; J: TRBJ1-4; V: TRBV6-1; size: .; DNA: TGTGCCAGCAGTGGACCGACAGATTTCGCAACTAATGAAAAACTGTTTTTT; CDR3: CASSGPTDFATNEKLFF
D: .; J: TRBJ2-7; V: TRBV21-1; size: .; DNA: TGTGCCAGCAGCAAAGCGCCATGGGCGGCTCGGGGCGAGCAGTACTTC; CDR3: CASSKAPWAARGEQYF
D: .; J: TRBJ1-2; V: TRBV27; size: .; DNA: TGTGCCAGCCCTTATGGGACGGAGTATGGCTACACCTTC; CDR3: CASPYGTEYGYTF
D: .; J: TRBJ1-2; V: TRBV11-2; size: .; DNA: TGTGCCAGCAGCTTAGATCGGGGGATGGGCTACACCTTC; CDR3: CASSLDRGMGYTF
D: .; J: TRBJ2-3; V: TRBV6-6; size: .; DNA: TGTGCCAGCTCCCGGGACAACGAAAAGGAGTCGGATACGCAGTATTTT; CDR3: CASSRDNEKESDTQYF
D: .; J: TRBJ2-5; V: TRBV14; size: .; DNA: TGTGCCAGCAGCCAAGAATTCAGTAAGCGACGGGAGACCCAGTACTTC; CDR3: CASSQEFSKRRETQYF
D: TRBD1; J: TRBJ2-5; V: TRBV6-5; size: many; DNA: TGTGCCAGCAGCACAGACAGGGGTGAGGAGACCCAGTACTTC; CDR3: CASSTDRGEETQYF
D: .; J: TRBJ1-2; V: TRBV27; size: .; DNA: TGTGCCAGCAGTTTCCTCTATGGCTACACCTTC; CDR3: CASSFLYGYTF
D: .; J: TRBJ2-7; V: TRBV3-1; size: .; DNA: TGTGCCAGCAGCCAAGGCCTCAAAAGGCAGTACTTC; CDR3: CASSQGLKRQYF
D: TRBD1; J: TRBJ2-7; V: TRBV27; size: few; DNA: TGTGCCAGCACTCCCGATGATGCAGGGCGACAGGGATCCTACGAGCAGTACTTC; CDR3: CASTPDDAGRQGSYEQYF
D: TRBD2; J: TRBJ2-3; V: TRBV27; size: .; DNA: TGTGCCAGCAGTATCACACTAGCGGGCCTCCGAGGGACAGATACGCAGTATTTT; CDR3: CASSITLAGLRGTDTQYF
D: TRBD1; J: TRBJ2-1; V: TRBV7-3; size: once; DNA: TGTGCCAGCAGCTTAAGGGCCGGGACAGGATTGAATGAGCGGTTCTTC; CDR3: CASSLRAGTGLNERFF
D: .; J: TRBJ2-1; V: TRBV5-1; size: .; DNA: TGCGCCAGCAGGACGTCGGGGCCCTACAATGAGCAGTTCTTC; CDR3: CASRTSGPYNEQFF
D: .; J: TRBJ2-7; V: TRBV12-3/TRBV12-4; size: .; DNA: TGTGCCAGCAGTCCAGACTACACCTACGAGCAGTACTTC; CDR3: CASSPDYTYEQYF
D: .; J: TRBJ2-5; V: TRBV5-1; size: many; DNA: TGTGCCAGCAGTTTAGGGCGAAAAGAGACCCAGTACTTC; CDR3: CASSLGRKETQYF
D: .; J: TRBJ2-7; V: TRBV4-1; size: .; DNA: TGCGCCAGCAGCCAAGCCAAGGGGAACGAGCAGTACTTC; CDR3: CASSQAKGNEQYF